These 25 T cell receptor beta chains share one sample of origin, sequenced in a study of identifying expanded T cells in peripheral blood. The method was immunoSEQ multiplex PCR; TCRdb's version includes in-frame clones alone and lacks a portion of them. The sample lists approximately 100,000 clones; approximately 88% were seen once. Sequencing was performed on blood. Receptors were obtained from a person between 18 and 75 years old in good health.

This clone came up once. The J gene is TRBJ1-1, the V gene TRBV2; perhaps TRBD1 as D (5 bases). This CDR3 is built from 14 residues. Trimming left V 3 bases short and J 4 bases short, with 12 bases between. From germline, CDR1 is SNHLY and CDR2 FYNNEI. The CDR3 nucleotides read TGTGCCAGCAGTGACTTGGGGGTTCGCACTGAAGCTTTCTTT. Translation gives CASSDLGVRTEAFF. The full variable domain, completed using reference TRBV2 and TRBJ1-1, is EPEVTQTPSHQVTQMGQEVILRCVPISNHLYFYWYRQILGQKVEFLVSFYNNEISEKSEIFDDQFSVERPDGSNFTLKIRSTKLEDSAMYFCASSDLGVRTEAFFGQGTRLTVV.

The chain recombines TRBV14 with TRBJ2-3; TRBD2 matches at 7 bases. V lost 3 bases and J lost 12; bases outside the gene matches: 9. Per germline, CDR1 SGHDN and CDR2 FVKESK. CDR3 length: 13 amino acids. The CDR3 reads CASSQSSGGVQYF. CDR3 bases: TGTGCCAGCAGCCAGTCCTCTGGGGGGGTTCAGTATTTT. Variable domain in full (rest from reference TRBV14 and TRBJ2-3): EAGVTQFPSHSVIEKGQTVTLRCDPISGHDNLYWYRRVMGKEIKFLLHFVKESKQDESGMPNNRFLAERTGGTYSTLKVQPAELEDSGVYFCASSQSSGGVQYFGPGTRLTVL.

V is TRBV7-6 and J is TRBJ1-1; D is perhaps TRBD1 (6 bases). This CDR3 contains 15 residues. The V gene's germline CDR1 is SGHVS and CDR2 FNYEAQ. The V and J ends lost 4 bases and 4 bases respectively, with 16 bases between them. The CDR3 DNA is TGTGCCAGCAGCTCCGCCCGGGGGCGTATCACTGAAGCTTTCTTT. It specifies CASSSARGRITEAFF. The full variable domain, in which reference TRBV7-6 and TRBJ1-1 provide the parts outside the CDR3, is GAGVSQSPRYKVTKRGQDVALRCDPISGHVSLYWYRQALGQGPEFLTYFNYEAQQDKSGLPNDRFSAERPEGSISTLTIQRTEQRDSAMYRCASSSARGRITEAFFGQGTRLTVV.

This chain uses TRBV4-2 with TRBJ1-2; 9 bases are a match to TRBD1. V dropped 2 bases and J dropped 8; count of bases not matched to a gene: 12. Per germline, CDR1 LGHNA and CDR2 YNFKEQ. This CDR3 is 16 amino acids long. CDR3 in amino acids: CASSQNIAGTGYGYTF. CDR3 coding DNA: TGTGCCAGCAGCCAAAATATTGCCGGGACAGGGTACGGCTACACCTTC.

The V and J genes are TRBV21-1 and TRBJ2-7; the table's D call, TRBD2, was not checked against the DNA. TRBV21-1 is shown as a pseudogene. The CDR3 sequence is 19 residues long. The CDR3 DNA is TGTGCCAGCAGCACGATCGTCTCCTACGGAGACTTTAGCCCGTACGAGCAGTACTTC. This encodes CASSTIVSYGDFSPYEQYF.

V and J are TRBV27 and TRBJ2-6; a possible D gene is TRBD2 (5 bases). V gave up 6 bases and J gave up 0 bases, with 12 bases separating them. There are 16 residues in the CDR3. Germline V gene data show CDR1 as MNHEY and CDR2 as SMNVEV (reference sequence). The CDR3 reads CASSRGLPSGANVLTF. The CDR3 DNA reads as TGTGCCAGCAGCCGAGGACTGCCCTCTGGGGCCAACGTCCTGACTTTC. Full variable domain (remainder filled in from reference TRBV27 and TRBJ2-6): EAQVTQNPRYLITVTGKKLTVTCSQNMNHEYMSWYRQDPGLGLRQIYYSMNVEVTDKGDVPEGYKVSRKEKRNFPLILESPSPNQTSLYFCASSRGLPSGANVLTFGAGSRLTVL.

The V gene is TRBV4-3, the J gene TRBJ2-5; D might be TRBD2 (6 bases). The CDR3 has 15 residues. The germline V gene encodes CDR1 LGHNA and CDR2 YSLEER. With 1 base removed from V and 5 bases from J, the gap between germline ends came to 14 bases. CDR3: CASSQGRGYGETQYF. CDR3 DNA sequence: TGCGCCAGCAGCCAAGGGAGGGGATACGGGGAGACCCAGTACTTC.

To note about this clone: Compared with germline, one end of the junction differs, possibly owing to a read error. Distinct nucleotide sequences in the sample also encode this CDR3. The chain combines TRBV15 with TRBJ2-7; TRBD1 agrees at 8 bases. The V gene's germline CDR1 is LNHNV and CDR2 YYDKDF (reference sequence). The CDR3 sequence is 16 residues long. Written as DNA, the CDR3 is TGTGCCACCAGCAGAGGCCGAGGGACAGGTTTCGACGAGCAATACTTC. It yields the protein CATSRGRGTGFDEQYF.

The CDR3 spells CASSPNPGQSSGNTIYF. In nucleotides, the CDR3 is TGTGCCAGCAGCCCCAACCCGGGACAGTCCTCTGGAAACACCATATATTTT. The gene calls are TRBV13 and TRBJ1-3; the match to TRBD1 covers 7 bases. Germline V CDR1 and CDR2: PRHDT, FYEKMQ (reference sequence). Losses at the gene ends were 5 bases for V and 0 bases for J; bases not matched to a gene: 10. CDR3 length equals 17 residues. Supplemented by reference TRBV13 and TRBJ1-3, the full variable domain reads AAGVIQSPRHLIKEKRETATLKCYPIPRHDTVYWYQQGPGQDPQFLISFYEKMQSDKGSIPDRFSAQQFSDYHSELNMSSLELGDSALYFCASSPNPGQSSGNTIYFGEGSWLTVV.

This chain links TRBV6-6 with TRBJ2-1, with 10 bases lining up with TRBD2. This CDR3 spans 16 amino acids. Germline values: CDR1 MNHNY, CDR2 SVGAGI (reference sequence). Trimming cost V 5 bases and J 1 base; bases outside gene matches: 5. The CDR3 loop reads CASSLAGVRSYNEQFF. The CDR3 DNA sequence: TGTGCCAGCAGTCTAGCGGGGGTACGGTCCTACAATGAGCAGTTCTTC.

The chain is built from TRBV20-1 and TRBJ1-3; D uncertain. Germline assignment: CDR1 DFQATT and CDR2 SNEGSKA (reference sequence). CDR3 size: 11 residues. Trimming took 5 bases from V and 5 from J, leaving 7 bases between them. This chain's CDR3 is CSALKRNTIYF. In nucleotides, the CDR3 is TGCAGTGCTCTCAAGAGAAACACCATATATTTT.

The rearrangement uses TRBV30 and TRBJ2-1; 7 bases align to TRBD2. This CDR3 contains 13 residues. Looked up from germline, CDR1 is GTSNPN and CDR2 is SVGIG (reference sequence). Unmatched junction bases numbered 5, after V lost 2 bases and J lost 7 bases. CDR3 nucleotides: TGTGCCTGGAGTACGGGGGGATGGAATGAGCAGTTCTTC. It translates to CAWSTGGWNEQFF.

This clone was found a few times. Within the sample, other DNA sequences also encode this same CDR3. The V and J genes are TRBV5-4 and TRBJ2-5; 7 bases are shared with TRBD1. Germline CDR1 SGHNT, CDR2 YYREEE (reference sequence). CDR3 length: 14 amino acids. J lost 2 bases, V lost 4 bases, and 5 bases had no gene match. Here the CDR3 DNA reads TGTGCCAGCAGCCGACAGGGCGCGCAAGAGACCCAGTACTTC. Protein sequence: CASSRQGAQETQYF.

The chain couples TRBV5-8 to TRBJ1-1, with unresolved D. Trimming cost V 2 bases and J 6 bases, with 5 bases left between them. In germline, CDR1 is SGHTS, CDR2 YDEGEE. This CDR3 is built from 11 residues. The CDR3 DNA follows: TGTGCCAGCAGCTTCCCGGCTGAAGCTTTCTTT. This encodes CASSFPAEAFF.

This sequence joins TRBV20-1 and TRBJ2-7; D ambiguous. This CDR3 region has 11 residues. Trimming shortened V by 5 bases and J by 8 bases, and 13 bases separated the two germline ends. CDR1 DFQATT and CDR2 SNEGSKA come from the germline V gene (reference sequence). The chain's CDR3 is CSAAFSYQQYF. The DNA for the CDR3 is TGCAGTGCTGCCTTCAGTTACCAGCAGTACTTC.

As DNA, the CDR3 is TGTGCCAGCAGCTTACTGGGGAGGAATTCACCCCTCCACTTT. Its protein is CASSLLGRNSPLHF. The rearrangement joins TRBV7-2 to TRBJ1-6; D gene uncertain. From germline, CDR1 is SGHTA and CDR2 FQGNSA. CDR3 size: 14 residues. V was trimmed by 2 bases and J by 7 bases, leaving 9 bases between them.

The chain has TRBV11-2 and TRBJ1-3; tentatively, D is TRBD1 (6 bases). CDR3 length: 15 residues. V was trimmed by 5 bases and J by 9 bases, leaving 20 bases between them. In germline, CDR1 is SGHAT, CDR2 FQNNGV. The CDR3: CASSREGSGAGTIYF. The CDR3 nucleotides are TGTGCCAGCAGCAGAGAGGGGTCAGGGGCTGGCACCATATATTTT.

The chain links TRBV7-6 to TRBJ2-5; D might be TRBD2 (6 bases). CDR1 and CDR2 from the germline V gene are SGHVS and FNYEAQ. CDR3 length: 17 amino acids. The germline V and J ends were trimmed by 0 bases and 5 bases, with 19 bases remaining between them. The DNA of the CDR3 is TGTGCCAGCAGCTTAGCCAATGGTGCGGGGAGTGGGGAGACCCAGTACTTC. Amino acid sequence: CASSLANGAGSGETQYF.

This chain connects TRBV5-1 to TRBJ2-2; 7 nucleotides match TRBD2. V lost 0 bases to trimming and J lost 8 bases; unmatched junction nucleotides: 7. This CDR3 spans 15 amino acids. Germline V lookup: CDR1 SGHRS, CDR2 YFSETQ. CDR3 DNA: TGCGCCAGCAGCTTGGCAGCGGGGATAACAGGGGAGCTGTTTTTT. It is translated as CASSLAAGITGELFF.

V gene TRBV6-6 combines with J gene TRBJ1-5; D remains unclear. Trimming pared 0 bases from V and 5 bases from J, leaving 5 bases between. The CDR3 totals 13 residues. Germline V gives CDR1 MNHNY, CDR2 SVGAGI (reference sequence). The CDR3 DNA is TGTGCCAGCAGTTACTCTCCCTATCAGCCCCAGCATTTT. Its translation: CASSYSPYQPQHF.

CDR3 nucleotides: TGTGCCAGCAGCGGAAGAGTTATCGCAACTAATGAAAAACTGTTTTTT. Encoded protein: CASSGRVIATNEKLFF. The chain links TRBV7-9 to TRBJ1-4, with no clear D. V was clipped by 5 bases and J by 0 bases, with 13 bases between them. CDR3 length equals 16 residues. Germline CDR1 SEHNR, CDR2 FQNEAQ (reference sequence).

The V gene is TRBV19, the J gene TRBJ2-3; TRBD1 matches 8 bases. The CDR3 totals 14 residues. The germline V gene has CDR1 LNHDA and CDR2 SQIVND (reference sequence). Losses at the gene ends were 7 bases for V and 6 bases for J; bases not matched to a gene: 9. The CDR3 DNA reads as TGTGCCAGTATGTCGGCAGGGGGCCTGGATACGCAGTATTTT. The encoded protein is CASMSAGGLDTQYF.

The J gene is TRBJ1-2, the V gene TRBV18; D may be TRBD1 (6 bases). This CDR3 contains 14 residues. CDR1 and CDR2 (germline): KGHSH, LQKENI. V lost 0 bases, J lost 8 bases, and 13 bases lay in between. The CDR3 region has the DNA TGTGCCAGCTCACCACCCATCGACACAGGGGGCTACACCTTC. Its translation is CASSPPIDTGGYTF. Full variable domain (outside the CDR3, taken from reference TRBV18 and TRBJ1-2): NAGVMQNPRHLVRRRGQEARLRCSPMKGHSHVYWYRQLPEEGLKFMVYLQKENIIDESGMPKERFSAEFPKEGPSILRIQQVVRGDSAAYFCASSPPIDTGGYTFGSGTRLTVV.

The chain is built from TRBV5-1 and TRBJ2-1; D remains unclear. The CDR3 runs 15 residues. V shed 0 bases and J shed 0 bases, with 7 bases lying between them. Germline CDR1 and CDR2: SGHRS and YFSETQ. The CDR3 DNA reads TGCGCCAGCAGCTTGGAAGGGAACTCCTACAATGAGCAGTTCTTC. Protein: CASSLEGNSYNEQFF. The variable domain in full, with the rest retrieved from reference TRBV5-1 and TRBJ2-1, is KAGVTQTPRYLIKTRGQQVTLSCSPISGHRSVSWYQQTPGQGLQFLFEYFSETQRNKGNFPGRFSGRQFSNSRSEMNVSTLELGDSALYLCASSLEGNSYNEQFFGPGTRLTVL.

CDR3 in amino acids: CASSRGRDSPLHF. CDR3 sequence (DNA): TGTGCCAGCAGCCGGGGGCGGGATTCACCCCTCCACTTT. The chain employs TRBV5-8 and TRBJ1-6; possible D gene TRBD1, 6 bases. Looked up from germline, CDR1 is SGHTS and CDR2 is YDEGEE. V lost 4 bases, J lost 8 bases, and 10 bases lay in between. The CDR3 is 13 residues long.